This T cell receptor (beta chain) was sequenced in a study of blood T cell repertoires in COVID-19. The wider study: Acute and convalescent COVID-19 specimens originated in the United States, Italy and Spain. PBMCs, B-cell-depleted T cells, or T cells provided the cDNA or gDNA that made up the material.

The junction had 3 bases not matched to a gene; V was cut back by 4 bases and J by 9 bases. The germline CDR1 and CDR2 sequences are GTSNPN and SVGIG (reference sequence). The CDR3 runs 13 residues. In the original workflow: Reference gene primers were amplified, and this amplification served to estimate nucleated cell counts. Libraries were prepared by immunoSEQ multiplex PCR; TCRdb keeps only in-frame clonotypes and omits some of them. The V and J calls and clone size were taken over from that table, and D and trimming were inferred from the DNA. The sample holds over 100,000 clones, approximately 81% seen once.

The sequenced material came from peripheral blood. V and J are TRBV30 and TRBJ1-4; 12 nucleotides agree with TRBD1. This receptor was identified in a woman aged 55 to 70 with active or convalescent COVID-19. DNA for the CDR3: TGTGCCTGGAAGGGGACAGGGGGCAAAAAACTGTTTTTT. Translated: CAWKGTGGKKLFF.